The clone carrying this T cell receptor beta chain came up many times. The target antigen is unknown. The CDR3 contains 13 residues. Germline V lookup: CDR1 SQVTM, CDR2 ANQGSEA. V shed 4 bases and J shed 1 base, with 10 bases lying between them. The sample comes from a study of metastatic and nonmetastatic thyroid tumors. Looking at the study overall: Peripheral blood and tumor or nodule samples from malignant and benign thyroid patients were compared. The study, taken as a whole, reports: Significantly higher TCR beta diversity was reportedly seen in malignant thyroid tumors than benign nodules, in blood and tumor.

With MiXCR, TCRdb called clones anew from the PCR reads. The profile shows roughly 7,800 clones, under 35% of them singletons. Patients were all untreated before their thyroid surgery. Sequencing was done on a sample of tumor tissue. This clonotype was obtained from a male donor with papillary thyroid cancer or a benign thyroid nodule (not recorded which). Some clones in this sample may be carry-over from other donors' samples. The rearrangement links TRBV29-1 to TRBJ1-1; D gene ambiguous. The CDR3 sequence is CSVGFSANTEAFF. The DNA for the CDR3 is TGCAGCGTTGGTTTTTCAGCGAACACTGAAGCTTTCTTT.